A selection of T cell receptor beta chains follows, all from one sample in a study of vaccination and CD4 T cells after COVID-19. No antigen has been assigned to these receptors. TCRdb re-derived calls from the PCR reads in MiXCR, one entry per CDR3 protein. The data show 9,500 to 15,000 distinct CDR3 sequences, 53% seen once. Sequenced sample: CD4+ T cells from blood, cultured in vitro. The receptors derive from a human donor who had recovered from COVID-19. The CDR3 runs from the conserved cysteine through the conserved F or W. The D gene is left open where the match is weak. Size is stated for part of the rows, as once, few or many counts, or as a class when the clone is expanded.

v_call,clone_size,d_call,cdr3_length,j_call,cdr3_aa,cdr3_nt
TRBV6-1,NA,NA,16,TRBJ1-1,CASSEVSSGLGTEAFF,TGTGCCAGCAGTGAAGTGTCCTCGGGATTGGGGACTGAAGCTTTCTTT
TRBV20-1,NA,TRBD2,15,TRBJ2-1,CSARPTSGGDNEQFF,TGCAGTGCTAGACCTACTAGCGGGGGGGACAATGAGCAGTTCTTC
TRBV7-2,NA,TRBD1,17,TRBJ2-2,CASSLQGLQGSAGELFF,TGTGCCAGCAGCTTACAAGGGCTACAGGGGAGTGCCGGGGAGCTGTTTTTT
TRBV24-1,few,NA,13,TRBJ2-2,CATSSGVRGELFF,TGTGCCACCAGTTCAGGAGTCCGCGGGGAGCTGTTTTTT
TRBV12-3/TRBV12-4,NA,NA,13,TRBJ1-2,CASSPAPRGGYTF,TGTGCCAGCAGTCCCGCCCCTCGGGGAGGCTACACCTTC
TRBV11-2,NA,NA,14,TRBJ2-2,CASSWVGVTGELFF,TGTGCCAGCAGCTGGGTAGGGGTCACCGGGGAGCTGTTTTTT
TRBV28,NA,TRBD2,15,TRBJ2-1,CASIGASGSSNEQFF,TGTGCCAGCATTGGGGCTAGCGGGAGTTCGAATGAGCAGTTCTTC
TRBV7-2,few,NA,14,TRBJ2-3,CASSLVGEADTQYF,TGTGCCAGCAGCTTAGTAGGGGAGGCAGATACGCAGTATTTT
TRBV20-1,NA,TRBD2,16,TRBJ2-5,CSARERLADPWGTQYF,TGCAGTGCTAGAGAGCGGCTAGCGGACCCCTGGGGGACCCAGTACTTC
TRBV25-1,few,NA,18,TRBJ1-5,CASSDSRDCSGGNQPQHF,TGTGCCAGCAGTGATTCCAGGGATTGTTCAGGGGGCAATCAGCCCCAGCATTTT
TRBV5-4,NA,NA,15,TRBJ1-1,CASSLRVREGTEAFF,TGTGCCAGCAGTTTGAGGGTCAGGGAGGGGACTGAAGCTTTCTTT
TRBV4-1,NA,NA,15,TRBJ1-5,CASSQGWSGNQPQHF,TGCGCCAGCAGCCAAGGCTGGTCAGGCAATCAGCCCCAGCATTTT
TRBV20-1,NA,TRBD1,15,TRBJ1-5,CSATRNGQGHQPQHF,TGCAGTGCTACGCGCAATGGACAGGGACATCAGCCCCAGCATTTT
TRBV20-1,NA,TRBD1,16,TRBJ1-3,CSARGGQGEPGNTIYF,TGCAGTGCTAGAGGGGGACAGGGGGAACCTGGAAACACCATATATTTT
TRBV27,NA,TRBD1,17,TRBJ1-1,CASSILENTGGTTEAFF,TGTGCCAGCAGTATCCTCGAAAACACAGGGGGCACCACTGAAGCTTTCTTT
TRBV2,NA,TRBD2,15,TRBJ2-2,CASSIGLVGTGELFF,TGTGCCAGCAGCATAGGACTAGTAGGTACCGGGGAGCTGTTTTTT
TRBV5-4,once,TRBD2,15,TRBJ2-3,CASSRTSRNTDTQYF,TGTGCCAGCAGCCGGACTAGCAGAAACACAGATACGCAGTATTTT
TRBV30,few,NA,13,TRBJ2-2,CAWSSSNTGELFF,TGTGCCTGGAGTTCCTCCAACACCGGGGAGCTGTTTTTT
TRBV20-1,NA,NA,15,TRBJ1-1,CSARAGSGSNTEAFF,TGCAGTGCTAGAGCCGGGTCAGGATCGAACACTGAAGCTTTCTTT
TRBV29-1,few,NA,13,TRBJ2-1,CSVTGILYNEQFF,TGCAGCGTCACTGGGATCCTGTACAATGAGCAGTTCTTC
TRBV7-2,NA,NA,15,TRBJ2-1,CASRDYLGLYNEQFF,TGTGCCAGCAGAGACTACCTGGGACTTTACAATGAGCAGTTCTTC
TRBV7-8,NA,NA,17,TRBJ2-1,CASSLDQLAFSYNEQFF,TGTGCCAGCAGCTTAGACCAACTAGCATTCTCCTACAATGAGCAGTTCTTC
TRBV2,few,NA,12,TRBJ1-6,CASSELNSPLHF,TGTGCCAGCAGTGAACTTAATTCACCCCTCCACTTT
TRBV19,NA,NA,16,TRBJ1-2,CASTQRGERGYLGYTF,TGTGCCAGTACCCAGAGAGGGGAAAGGGGATACTTAGGCTACACCTTC
TRBV19,few,NA,14,TRBJ1-1,CASSIGAGTVGAFF,TGTGCCAGTAGTATAGGAGCGGGCACCGTCGGGGCTTTCTTT
TRBV6-1,NA,TRBD1,17,TRBJ2-2,CASMKSTGAPNTGELFF,TGTGCCAGCATGAAGTCAACAGGGGCACCTAACACCGGGGAGCTGTTTTTT
TRBV6-5,few,TRBD1,15,TRBJ2-5,CASSYLGQPQETQYF,TGTGCCAGCAGTTACTTGGGACAGCCCCAAGAGACCCAGTACTTC
TRBV15,NA,TRBD2,16,TRBJ2-1,CATSSYRLAVDNEQFF,TGTGCCACCAGCAGCTACCGACTAGCGGTAGACAATGAGCAGTTCTTC
TRBV30,NA,NA,14,TRBJ1-1,CAWGGRTMNTEAFF,TGTGCCTGGGGCGGGCGGACCATGAACACTGAAGCTTTCTTT